The clone carrying this T cell receptor beta chain is labeled medium-sized. Authors' analysis steps: By means of reference gene primer amplification, nucleated cell counts were estimated. Libraries were prepared by immunoSEQ multiplex PCR; TCRdb keeps only in-frame clonotypes and omits some of them. V, J and clone size were drawn from that table, and D and trimming were deduced from the DNA. This table has fewer than 150,000 clones, more than 70% appearing once. This CDR3 comprises 11 residues. The V segment lost 7 bases and the J segment 3 bases; nucleotides outside the gene matches: 2. In germline, CDR1 is DFQATT, CDR2 SNEGSKA (reference sequence). The source of the sample is a study of blood T cell repertoires in COVID-19. Looking at the study overall: There were acute and convalescent COVID-19 samples, and they came from the United States, Italy and Spain. In each case, the material was cDNA or gDNA derived from T cells, B-cell-depleted T cells, or PBMCs.

The V gene is TRBV20-1, the J gene TRBJ1-2; 7 bases agree with TRBD1. The TCR was taken from a woman aged 60 to 75 with acute or convalescent COVID-19. Sequenced: peripheral blood. The CDR3 loop reads CSVGTDYGYTF. The CDR3, as DNA: TGCAGTGTTGGGACAGACTATGGCTACACCTTC.